A single sample gave rise to the 29 T cell receptor beta chains below, sequenced in a study of blood T cell repertoires in COVID-19. Libraries were prepared by immunoSEQ multiplex PCR; TCRdb keeps only in-frame clonotypes and omits some of them. Of tens of thousands of clones listed, roughly 82% are singletons. What was sequenced was peripheral blood. These receptors came from a man between 50 and 59 years old with active or convalescent COVID-19.

This clone has more than one count but fewer than ten. The chain has TRBV6-5 and TRBJ2-1; D is perhaps TRBD1 (5 bases). V shed 0 bases and J shed 10 bases, with 16 bases lying between them. CDR1 is MNHEY and CDR2 is SVGAGI in the germline V gene. The CDR3 is 15 residues long. The CDR3 is CASSYSRAGKNEQFF. CDR3 in DNA: TGTGCCAGCAGTTACTCAAGGGCAGGGAAAAACGAGCAGTTCTTC.

The chain uses TRBV6-1 and TRBJ2-1, with D tentatively TRBD1 (6 bases). Germline values: CDR1 MNHNS, CDR2 SASEGT. V lost 3 bases and J lost 5, with 8 bases in between. This CDR3 is built from 13 residues. DNA of the CDR3: TGTGCCAGCAGTGAGGGGACAAACAATGAGCAGTTCTTC. It codes for CASSEGTNNEQFF.

This chain links TRBV15 with TRBJ2-6; no definite D call. Trimming removed 11 bases from V and 0 bases from J, with 8 bases in between. The CDR3 spans 13 residues. The germline CDR1 and CDR2 sequences are LNHNV and YYDKDF (reference sequence). The CDR3, as DNA: TGTGCCTCCCGAGACTCTGGGGCCAACGTCCTGACTTTC. This codes for CASRDSGANVLTF.

This chain uses TRBV5-1 with TRBJ2-3; maybe TRBD2 (7 bases). Germline assignment: CDR1 SGHRS and CDR2 YFSETQ. The CDR3 is made up of 14 amino acids. Trimming removed 4 bases from V and 2 bases from J, with 11 bases in between. CDR3 loop: CASSRGGFTDTQYF. CDR3 nucleotide sequence: TGCGCCAGCAGCAGGGGGGGTTTCACAGATACGCAGTATTTT.

The chain is built from TRBV27 and TRBJ1-2; TRBD1 aligns across 7 bases. The J segment lost 4 bases and the V segment lost 4 bases, leaving 9 bases of the junction unmatched. This CDR3 region has 15 residues. CDR1 and CDR2 (germline): MNHEY, SMNVEV (reference sequence). The CDR3 DNA sequence: TGTGCCAGCAGTTCACCCGGGACAGACCTCTATGGCTACACCTTC. This codes for CASSSPGTDLYGYTF.

The genes are TRBV11-2 and TRBJ2-3; TRBD2 matches 12 bases. Germline assignment: CDR1 SGHAT and CDR2 FQNNGV. The J segment lost 3 bases and the V segment lost 5 bases, leaving 6 bases of the junction unmatched. This CDR3 region has 16 residues. Written as DNA, the CDR3 is TGTGCCAGCAGCCCTAGCGGGGGGGCCTGGACAGATACGCAGTATTTT. This codes for CASSPSGGAWTDTQYF.

The genes are TRBV5-5 and TRBJ1-1; the match to TRBD1 covers 10 bases. Germline V gene data show CDR1 as SGHKS and CDR2 as YYEKEE (reference sequence). The CDR3 loop spans 14 amino acids. The V and J ends lost 4 bases and 1 base, in that order; junction bases with no gene match: 1. This CDR3 is CASSRTGGNTEAFF. The CDR3 region has the DNA TGTGCCAGCAGCAGGACAGGGGGGAACACTGAAGCTTTCTTT. Using reference TRBV5-5 and TRBJ1-1 for the parts outside the CDR3, the full variable domain is DAGVTQSPTHLIKTRGQQVTLRCSPISGHKSVSWYQQVLGQGPQFIFQYYEKEERGRGNFPDRFSARQFPNYSSELNVNALLLGDSALYLCASSRTGGNTEAFFGQGTRLTVV.

The genes are TRBV6-2 or TRBV6-3 and TRBJ1-1; D gene ambiguous. The CDR3 is 11 residues long. Germline lookup yields CDR1 MNHEY and CDR2 SVGEGT. Trimming stripped 4 bases from V and 5 bases from J, with 5 bases between. CDR3 protein: CASSSLTEAFF. The CDR3 bases are TGTGCCAGCAGTTCCCTGACTGAAGCTTTCTTT.

In its sample, this clone was seen a few times. The V call is TRBV15, the J call TRBJ1-2, with 10 nucleotides matching TRBD1. J gave up 4 bases and V 1 base, and 9 bases lay outside the gene matches. CDR3 length: 17 residues. CDR1 LNHNV and CDR2 YYDKDF come from the germline V gene (reference sequence). The CDR3 nucleotides read TGTGCCACCAGCAGAGCCTTAGGGACAGGGGAAGGCTATGGCTACACCTTC. It specifies CATSRALGTGEGYGYTF.

V and J are TRBV29-1 and TRBJ2-5; 8 nucleotides match TRBD1. The trim removed 6 bases at V and 3 bases at J, leaving 9 bases unmatched. The CDR3 totals 14 residues. Germline V CDR1 and CDR2: SQVTM, ANQGSEA. The CDR3 region has the DNA TGCAGCGTCCGACCCGGGACAGGCGAAGAGACCCAGTACTTC. The encoded protein is CSVRPGTGEETQYF.

The chain combines TRBV11-2 with TRBJ2-3; D unclear. From germline, CDR1 is SGHAT and CDR2 FQNNGV. The CDR3 is made up of 14 amino acids. Trimming shortened V by 2 bases and J by 2 bases, and 8 bases separated the two germline ends. CDR3 bases: TGTGCCAGCAGCTTACCCCCTAACACAGATACGCAGTATTTT. Its protein product is CASSLPPNTDTQYF.

The rearrangement links TRBV10-3 to TRBJ2-7; no firm D call. V was trimmed by 4 bases and J by 1 base, leaving 8 bases between them. The CDR3 runs to 13 residues. Germline loops: CDR1 ENHRY, CDR2 SYGVKD. The CDR3: CAISAKQSYEQYV. For the CDR3, the DNA is TGTGCCATCAGTGCAAAACAATCCTACGAGCAGTACGTC.

V and J are TRBV5-1 and TRBJ2-1; no definite D call. Germline CDR1 SGHRS, CDR2 YFSETQ. The V end lost 0 bases, the J end lost 8 bases, and 15 bases lay between the germline ends. The CDR3 runs 15 residues. This CDR3 is CASSLDGRLGDEQFF. CDR3 sequence (DNA): TGCGCCAGCAGCTTGGACGGTAGGCTAGGAGATGAGCAGTTCTTC.

This clone was seen only once. The chain combines TRBV7-9 with TRBJ2-5; 10 nucleotides match TRBD1. Germline CDR1 is SEHNR and CDR2 is FQNEAQ (reference sequence). The CDR3 loop spans 16 amino acids. Trimming cost V 4 bases and J 1 base; bases outside gene matches: 6. CDR3 amino acids: CASSYRDRGIQETQYF. The DNA of the CDR3 is TGTGCCAGCAGCTACCGGGACAGGGGAATCCAAGAGACCCAGTACTTC. Full variable domain (outside the CDR3, taken from reference TRBV7-9 and TRBJ2-5): DTGVSQNPRHKITKRGQNVTFRCDPISEHNRLYWYRQTLGQGPEFLTYFQNEAQLEKSRLLSDRFSAERPKGSFSTLEIQRTEQGDSAMYLCASSYRDRGIQETQYFGPGTRLLVL.

This clone showed up just a few times. The CDR3 bases are TGTGCCAGCAGCGCCCGACATGTATGGGGCGGTGCGTACGAGCAGTACTTC. It specifies CASSARHVWGGAYEQYF. The chain employs TRBV7-2 and TRBJ2-7, with D possibly TRBD1 on 5 matching bases. This CDR3 is 17 amino acids long. Per the germline V gene, CDR1 is SGHTA and CDR2 is FQGNSA. V gave up 5 bases and J gave up 4 bases, with 24 bases separating them.

This clone was observed once. CDR3 coding DNA: TGTGCCAGCAGTAGAACAGGGGGCTACACCTTC. Its protein is CASSRTGGYTF. This sequence joins TRBV7-9 and TRBJ1-2; a possible D gene is TRBD1 (6 bases). The V and J ends lost 6 bases and 8 bases respectively, with 10 bases between them. This CDR3 comprises 11 residues. CDR1 is SEHNR, CDR2 FQNEAQ, per germline (reference sequence).

This chain links TRBV6-5 with TRBJ1-1; D gene ambiguous. This CDR3 has 14 residues. The V and J ends lost 6 bases and 1 base respectively, with 12 bases between them. Germline CDR1 reads MNHEY; CDR2 reads SVGAGI. CDR3 DNA: TGTGCCAGCAGGTTGACGTTAGCGAACACTGAAGCTTTCTTT. Its translation: CASRLTLANTEAFF.

The CDR3 DNA follows: TGTGCCAGCAGTTACATACAGGGGGACGAGCAGTACTTC. It is translated as CASSYIQGDEQYF. The genes are TRBV2 and TRBJ2-7; 8 bases map to TRBD1. The CDR3 spans 13 residues. Germline V gives CDR1 SNHLY, CDR2 FYNNEI. J gave up 5 bases and V 5 bases, and 5 bases lay outside the gene matches.

The chain recombines TRBV21-1 with TRBJ2-5; the table's D gene call, TRBD2, was not cross checked with the DNA. TRBV21-1 constitutes a pseudogene. The length of the CDR3 is 15 residues. The CDR3 loop reads CASSCPGREQETQYF. CDR3 coding DNA: TGTGCCAGCAGCTGCCCGGGGAGGGAGCAAGAGACCCAGTACTTC.

The chain recombines TRBV28 with TRBJ1-5; a weak D match, TRBD1 (5 bases). Germline assignment: CDR1 MDHEN and CDR2 SYDVKM. This CDR3 comprises 13 residues. V was shortened by 4 bases and J by 7 bases, with 11 bases between the two germline ends. CDR3 in amino acids: CASSSRVAQPQHF. The DNA for the CDR3 is TGTGCCAGCAGTTCCAGGGTCGCCCAGCCCCAGCATTTT. Variable domain in full (rest from reference TRBV28 and TRBJ1-5): DVKVTQSSRYLVKRTGEKVFLECVQDMDHENMFWYRQDPGLGLRLIYFSYDVKMKEKGDIPEGYSVSREKKERFSLILESASTNQTSMYLCASSSRVAQPQHFGDGTRLSIL.

The CDR3 loop reads CATSDGRPATNEKLFF. The CDR3 DNA reads as TGTGCCACCAGTGACGGGAGACCCGCAACTAATGAAAAACTGTTTTTT. V gene TRBV24-1 combines with J gene TRBJ1-4; D remains unclear. CDR1 and CDR2 from the germline V gene are KGHDR and SFDVKD. The CDR3 sequence is 16 residues long. V shed 4 bases and J shed 0 bases, with 11 bases lying between them.

The chain links TRBV6-5 to TRBJ1-2; 9 nucleotides agree with TRBD1. The junction had 0 bases not matched to a gene; V was cut back by 11 bases and J by 2 bases. Looked up from germline, CDR1 is MNHEY and CDR2 is SVGAGI. The CDR3 extends over 11 amino acids. DNA of the CDR3: TGTGCCGGGACAGGGAACTATGGCTACACCTTC. Protein: CAGTGNYGYTF.

The chain carries TRBV10-3 and TRBJ2-2; the match to TRBD1 covers 7 bases. After removal of 7 bases from V and 5 bases from J, the junction contained 10 bases not matched to a gene. Per germline, CDR1 ENHRY and CDR2 SYGVKD. The CDR3 has 15 residues. CDR3 residues: CAIKADRAETGELFF. The CDR3 DNA follows: TGTGCCATCAAGGCCGACAGGGCGGAGACCGGGGAGCTGTTTTTT.

This chain links TRBV5-1 with TRBJ2-1; D is perhaps TRBD2 (5 bases). The germline V gene encodes CDR1 SGHRS and CDR2 YFSETQ. Between the trimmed V and J ends, which lost 7 bases and 4 bases, there was a span of 15 bases. This CDR3 has 14 amino acids. CDR3 in amino acids: CASLRPGSYNEQFF. CDR3 coding DNA: TGCGCCAGCCTGAGGCCGGGATCTTACAATGAGCAGTTCTTC.

V gene TRBV27 combines with J gene TRBJ1-3; D remains ambiguous. The V gene lost 6 bases and the J gene lost 0 bases, with 3 bases spanning the gap. CDR3 size: 12 residues. The germline CDR1 and CDR2 sequences are MNHEY and SMNVEV (reference sequence). The CDR3, as DNA: TGTGCCAGCAGGAGCTCTGGAAACACCATATATTTT. This translates into CASRSSGNTIYF.

The rearrangement uses TRBV28 and TRBJ2-5; D gene unclear. Deletions cut 5 bases from V and 5 bases from J, with 12 bases between. Germline CDR1 and CDR2: MDHEN and SYDVKM. The CDR3 runs 13 residues. The CDR3 nucleotides are TGTGCCAGCAGTACCCCCGCGCGGGAGACCCAGTACTTC. Its translation: CASSTPARETQYF. The entire variable domain, with the rest obtained from reference TRBV28 and TRBJ2-5, is as follows: DVKVTQSSRYLVKRTGEKVFLECVQDMDHENMFWYRQDPGLGLRLIYFSYDVKMKEKGDIPEGYSVSREKKERFSLILESASTNQTSMYLCASSTPARETQYFGPGTRLLVL.

The chain has TRBV28 and TRBJ1-4; the D gene is possibly TRBD1 (5 bases). Germline V gene sequence: CDR1 MDHEN, CDR2 SYDVKM. This CDR3 is built from 16 residues. V was cut by 2 bases and J by 5 bases, with 15 bases left in between. CDR3 sequence reads: CASSLRPGLRNEKLFF. The CDR3 nucleotides read TGTGCCAGCAGTTTACGGCCGGGACTGAGAAATGAAAAACTGTTTTTT.

The chain links TRBV7-8 to TRBJ1-4, with 8 bases matching TRBD1. Trimming cost V 1 base and J 5 bases; bases outside gene matches: 0. CDR3 length equals 14 residues. Germline loops: CDR1 SGHVS, CDR2 FQNEAQ. The DNA of the CDR3 is TGTGCCAGCAGCTTAGGACAGGGGAATGAAAAACTGTTTTTT. Encoded protein: CASSLGQGNEKLFF.

This sequence joins TRBV6-1 and TRBJ2-4; the match to TRBD1 covers 8 bases. CDR3 length: 13 residues. Germline values: CDR1 MNHNS, CDR2 SASEGT. The J segment lost 9 bases and the V segment lost 2 bases, leaving 3 bases of the junction unmatched. The CDR3 DNA reads as TGTGCCAGCAGTGAATCAGGGGGCGGCATTCAGTACTTC. Translating it yields CASSESGGGIQYF.